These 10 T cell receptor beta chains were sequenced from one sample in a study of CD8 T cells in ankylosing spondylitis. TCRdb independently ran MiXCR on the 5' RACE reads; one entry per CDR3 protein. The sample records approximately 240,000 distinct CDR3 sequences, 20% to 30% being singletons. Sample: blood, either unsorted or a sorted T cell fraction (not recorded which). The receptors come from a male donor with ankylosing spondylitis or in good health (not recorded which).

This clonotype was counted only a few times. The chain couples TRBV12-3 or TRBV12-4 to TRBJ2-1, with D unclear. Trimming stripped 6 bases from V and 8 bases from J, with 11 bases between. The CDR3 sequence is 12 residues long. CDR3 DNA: TGTGCCAGCAGCCTTGCCCGCGATGAGCAGTTCTTC. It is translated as CASSLARDEQFF.

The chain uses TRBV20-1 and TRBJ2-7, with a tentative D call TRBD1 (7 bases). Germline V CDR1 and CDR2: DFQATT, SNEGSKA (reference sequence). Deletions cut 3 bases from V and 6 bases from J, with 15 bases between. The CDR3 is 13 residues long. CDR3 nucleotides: TGCAGTGCTAGTGCAGGGGGGTACTCCGAGCAGTACTTC. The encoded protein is CSASAGGYSEQYF.

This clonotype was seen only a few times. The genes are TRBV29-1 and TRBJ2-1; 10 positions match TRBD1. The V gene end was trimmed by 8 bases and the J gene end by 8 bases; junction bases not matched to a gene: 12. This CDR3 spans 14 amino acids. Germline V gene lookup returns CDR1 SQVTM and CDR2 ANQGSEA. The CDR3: CSQGRDRGGDEQFF. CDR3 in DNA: TGCAGCCAAGGCCGGGACAGGGGTGGGGATGAGCAGTTCTTC.

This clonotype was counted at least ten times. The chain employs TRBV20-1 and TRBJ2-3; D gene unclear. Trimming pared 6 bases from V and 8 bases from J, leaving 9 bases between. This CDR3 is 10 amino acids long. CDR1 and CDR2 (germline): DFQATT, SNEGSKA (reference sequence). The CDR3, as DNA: TGCAGTGCAGACAATCCTACGCAGTATTTT. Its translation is CSADNPTQYF.

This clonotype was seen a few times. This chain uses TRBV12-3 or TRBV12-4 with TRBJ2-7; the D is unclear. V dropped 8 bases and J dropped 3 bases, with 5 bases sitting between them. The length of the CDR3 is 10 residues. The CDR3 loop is CASGYYEQYF. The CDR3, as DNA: TGTGCCAGCGGATACTACGAGCAGTACTTC.

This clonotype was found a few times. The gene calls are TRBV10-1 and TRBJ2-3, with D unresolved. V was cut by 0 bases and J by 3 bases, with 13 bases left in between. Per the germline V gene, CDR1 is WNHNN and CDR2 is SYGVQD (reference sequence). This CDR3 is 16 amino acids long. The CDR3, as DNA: TGCGCCAGCAGTGAGTCGGGGTATTTAGGTACAGATACGCAGTATTTT. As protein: CASSESGYLGTDTQYF.

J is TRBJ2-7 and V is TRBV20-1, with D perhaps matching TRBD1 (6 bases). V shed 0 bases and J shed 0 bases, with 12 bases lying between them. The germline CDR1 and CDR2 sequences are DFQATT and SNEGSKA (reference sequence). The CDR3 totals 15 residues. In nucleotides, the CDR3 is TGCAGTGCTAGAGATCCGACAGGCCGCTCCTACGAGCAGTACTTC. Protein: CSARDPTGRSYEQYF.

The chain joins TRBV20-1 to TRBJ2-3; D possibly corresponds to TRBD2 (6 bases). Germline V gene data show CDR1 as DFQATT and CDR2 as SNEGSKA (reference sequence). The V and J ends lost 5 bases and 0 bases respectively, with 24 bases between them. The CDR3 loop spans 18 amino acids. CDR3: CSAGWRGWTDASTDTQYF. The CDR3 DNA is TGCAGTGCTGGATGGAGGGGTTGGACCGACGCTAGCACAGATACGCAGTATTTT.

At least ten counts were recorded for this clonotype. In DNA, the CDR3 is TGTGCCAGCAGCTTATTAGTCGGGACAGCCAACACCGGGGAGCTGTTTTTT. Encoded protein: CASSLLVGTANTGELFF. This chain connects TRBV7-9 to TRBJ2-2; 7 bases match TRBD1. V shed 2 bases, J shed 2 bases, and the junction held 8 bases outside the gene matches. The germline V gene encodes CDR1 SEHNR and CDR2 FQNEAQ (reference sequence). The CDR3 is 17 residues long.

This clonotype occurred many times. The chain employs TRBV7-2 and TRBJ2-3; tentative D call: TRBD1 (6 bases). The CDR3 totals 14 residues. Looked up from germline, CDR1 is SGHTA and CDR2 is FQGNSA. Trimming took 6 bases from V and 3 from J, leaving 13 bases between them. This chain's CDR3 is CASSRTGKTDTQYF. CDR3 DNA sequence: TGTGCCAGCAGTAGAACAGGGAAGACAGATACGCAGTATTTT.